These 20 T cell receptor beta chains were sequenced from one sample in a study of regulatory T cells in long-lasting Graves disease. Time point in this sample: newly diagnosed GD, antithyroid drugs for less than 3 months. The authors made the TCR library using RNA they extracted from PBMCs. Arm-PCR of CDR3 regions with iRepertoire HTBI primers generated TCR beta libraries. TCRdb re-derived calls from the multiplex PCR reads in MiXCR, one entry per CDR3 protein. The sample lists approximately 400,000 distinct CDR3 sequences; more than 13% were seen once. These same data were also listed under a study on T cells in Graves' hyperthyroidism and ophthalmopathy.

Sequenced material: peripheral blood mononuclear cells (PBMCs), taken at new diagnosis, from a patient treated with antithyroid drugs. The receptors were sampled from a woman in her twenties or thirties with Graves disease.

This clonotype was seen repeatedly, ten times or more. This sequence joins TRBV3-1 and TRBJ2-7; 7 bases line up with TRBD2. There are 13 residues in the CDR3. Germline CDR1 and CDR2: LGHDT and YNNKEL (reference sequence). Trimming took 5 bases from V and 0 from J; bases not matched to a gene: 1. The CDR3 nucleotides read TGTGCCAGCAGCACTAGCGTCTCCTACGAGCAGTACTTC. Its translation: CASSTSVSYEQYF.

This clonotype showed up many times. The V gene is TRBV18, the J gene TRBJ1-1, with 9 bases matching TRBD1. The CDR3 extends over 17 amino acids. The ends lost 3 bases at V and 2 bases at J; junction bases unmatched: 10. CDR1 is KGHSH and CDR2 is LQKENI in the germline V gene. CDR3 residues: CASSPGQGQWGNTEAFF. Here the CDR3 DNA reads TGTGCCAGCTCACCGGGACAGGGTCAGTGGGGAAACACTGAAGCTTTCTTT.

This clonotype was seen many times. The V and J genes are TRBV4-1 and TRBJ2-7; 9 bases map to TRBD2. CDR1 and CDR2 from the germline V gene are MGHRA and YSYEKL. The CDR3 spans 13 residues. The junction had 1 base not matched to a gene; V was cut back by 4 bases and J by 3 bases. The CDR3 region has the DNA TGCGCCAGCAGCCGGACTAGCGACTACGAGCAGTACTTC. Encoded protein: CASSRTSDYEQYF.

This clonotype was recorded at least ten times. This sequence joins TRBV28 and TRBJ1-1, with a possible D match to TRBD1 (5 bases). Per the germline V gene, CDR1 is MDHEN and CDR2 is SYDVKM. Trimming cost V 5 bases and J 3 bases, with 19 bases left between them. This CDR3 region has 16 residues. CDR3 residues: CASSLTRGPWDTEAFF. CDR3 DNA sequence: TGTGCCAGCAGTCTGACCCGGGGCCCGTGGGACACTGAAGCTTTCTTT.

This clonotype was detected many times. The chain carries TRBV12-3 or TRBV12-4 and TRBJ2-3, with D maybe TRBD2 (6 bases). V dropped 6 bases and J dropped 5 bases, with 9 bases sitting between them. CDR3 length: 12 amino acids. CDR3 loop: CASRGAGDTQYF. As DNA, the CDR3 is TGTGCCAGCAGGGGAGCGGGAGATACGCAGTATTTT.

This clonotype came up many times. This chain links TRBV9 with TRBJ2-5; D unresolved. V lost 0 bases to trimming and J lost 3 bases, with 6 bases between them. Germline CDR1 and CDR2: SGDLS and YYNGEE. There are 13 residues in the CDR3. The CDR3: CASSVGQKETQYF. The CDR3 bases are TGTGCCAGCAGCGTAGGCCAGAAAGAGACCCAGTACTTC.

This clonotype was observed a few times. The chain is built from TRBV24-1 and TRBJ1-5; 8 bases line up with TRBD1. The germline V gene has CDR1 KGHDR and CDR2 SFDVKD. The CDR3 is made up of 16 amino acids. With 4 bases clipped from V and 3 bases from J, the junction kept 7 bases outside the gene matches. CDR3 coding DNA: TGTGCCACCAGTGAGACCTCGACAGGGGACAATCAGCCCCAGCATTTT. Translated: CATSETSTGDNQPQHF.

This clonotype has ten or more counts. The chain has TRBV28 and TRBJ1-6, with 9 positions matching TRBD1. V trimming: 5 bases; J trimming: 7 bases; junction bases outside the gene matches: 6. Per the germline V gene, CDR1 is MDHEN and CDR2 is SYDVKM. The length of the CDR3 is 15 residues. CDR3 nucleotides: TGTGCCAGCAGTACTTCCGGGACAGGGAATTCACCCCTCCACTTT. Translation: CASSTSGTGNSPLHF. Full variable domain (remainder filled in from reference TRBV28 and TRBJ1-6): DVKVTQSSRYLVKRTGEKVFLECVQDMDHENMFWYRQDPGLGLRLIYFSYDVKMKEKGDIPEGYSVSREKKERFSLILESASTNQTSMYLCASSTSGTGNSPLHFGNGTRLTVT.

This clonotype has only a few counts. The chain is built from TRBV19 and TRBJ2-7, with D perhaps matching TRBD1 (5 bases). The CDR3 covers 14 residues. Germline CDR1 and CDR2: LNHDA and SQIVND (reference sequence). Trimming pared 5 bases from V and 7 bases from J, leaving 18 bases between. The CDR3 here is CASSWQGGTREQYF. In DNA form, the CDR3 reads TGTGCCAGTAGTTGGCAGGGCGGCACTCGGGAGCAGTACTTC.

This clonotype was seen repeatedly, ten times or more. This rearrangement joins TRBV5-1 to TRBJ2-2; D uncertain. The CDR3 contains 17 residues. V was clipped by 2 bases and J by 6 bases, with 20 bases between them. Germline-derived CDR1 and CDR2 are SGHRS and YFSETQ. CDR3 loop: CASSLTLGPAAAGELFF. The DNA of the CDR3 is TGCGCCAGCAGCTTAACCCTCGGGCCGGCGGCGGCCGGGGAGCTGTTTTTT.

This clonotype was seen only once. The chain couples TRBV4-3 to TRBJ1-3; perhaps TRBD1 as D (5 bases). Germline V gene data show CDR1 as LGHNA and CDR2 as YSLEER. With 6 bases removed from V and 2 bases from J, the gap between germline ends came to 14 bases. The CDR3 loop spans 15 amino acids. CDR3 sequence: CASSRGDFPGNTIYF. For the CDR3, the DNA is TGCGCCAGCAGTCGAGGGGATTTTCCTGGAAACACCATATATTTT.

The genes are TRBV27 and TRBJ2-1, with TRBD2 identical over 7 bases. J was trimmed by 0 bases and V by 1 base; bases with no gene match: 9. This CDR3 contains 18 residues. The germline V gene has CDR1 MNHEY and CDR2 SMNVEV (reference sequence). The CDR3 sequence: CASSLWEGWQSSYNEQFF. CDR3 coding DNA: TGTGCCAGCAGTTTATGGGAGGGTTGGCAGAGCTCCTACAATGAGCAGTTCTTC.

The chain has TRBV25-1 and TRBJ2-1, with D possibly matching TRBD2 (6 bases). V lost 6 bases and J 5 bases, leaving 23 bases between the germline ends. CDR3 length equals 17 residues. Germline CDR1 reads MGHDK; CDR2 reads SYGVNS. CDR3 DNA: TGTGCCAGCAGCCTTAGTGAGGTAGCGGAGGGAGACAATGAGCAGTTCTTC. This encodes CASSLSEVAEGDNEQFF.

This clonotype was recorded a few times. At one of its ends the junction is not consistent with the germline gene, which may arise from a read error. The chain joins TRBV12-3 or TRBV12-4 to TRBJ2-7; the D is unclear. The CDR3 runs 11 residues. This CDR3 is CASSLALAAEF. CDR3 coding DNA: TGTGCCAGCAGTTTAGCGCTGGCCGCTGAATTC.

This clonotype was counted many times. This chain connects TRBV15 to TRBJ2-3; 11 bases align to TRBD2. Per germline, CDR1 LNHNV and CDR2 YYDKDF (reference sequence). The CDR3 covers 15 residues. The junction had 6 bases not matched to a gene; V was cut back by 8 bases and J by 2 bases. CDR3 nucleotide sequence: TGTGCCACCTGGCTAGCGGGAGGACACACAGATACGCAGTATTTT. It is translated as CATWLAGGHTDTQYF.

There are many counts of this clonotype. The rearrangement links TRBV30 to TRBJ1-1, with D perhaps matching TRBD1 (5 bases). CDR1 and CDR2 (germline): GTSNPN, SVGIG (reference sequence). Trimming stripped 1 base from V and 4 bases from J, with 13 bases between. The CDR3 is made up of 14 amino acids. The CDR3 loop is CAWSDLSGGTEAFF. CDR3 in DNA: TGTGCCTGGAGTGACCTCTCGGGGGGCACTGAAGCTTTCTTT.

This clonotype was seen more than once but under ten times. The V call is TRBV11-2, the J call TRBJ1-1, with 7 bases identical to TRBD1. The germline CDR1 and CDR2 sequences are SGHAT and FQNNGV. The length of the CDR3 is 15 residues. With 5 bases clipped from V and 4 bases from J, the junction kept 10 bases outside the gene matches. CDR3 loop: CASSPKTGQSTEAFF. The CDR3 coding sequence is TGTGCCAGCAGCCCGAAGACAGGGCAGAGCACTGAAGCTTTCTTT.

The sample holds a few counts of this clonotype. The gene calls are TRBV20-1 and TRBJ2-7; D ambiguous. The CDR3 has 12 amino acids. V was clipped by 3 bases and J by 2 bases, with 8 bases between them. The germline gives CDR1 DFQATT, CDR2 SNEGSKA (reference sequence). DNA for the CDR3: TGCAGTGCTAGCAACTTAGCCTACGAGCAGTACTTC. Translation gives CSASNLAYEQYF.

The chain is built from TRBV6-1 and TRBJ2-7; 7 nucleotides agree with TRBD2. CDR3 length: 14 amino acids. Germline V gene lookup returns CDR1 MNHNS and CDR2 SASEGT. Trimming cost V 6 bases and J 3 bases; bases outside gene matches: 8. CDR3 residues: CASSHGLVGYEQYF. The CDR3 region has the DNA TGTGCCAGCAGCCACGGACTAGTTGGCTACGAGCAGTACTTC.

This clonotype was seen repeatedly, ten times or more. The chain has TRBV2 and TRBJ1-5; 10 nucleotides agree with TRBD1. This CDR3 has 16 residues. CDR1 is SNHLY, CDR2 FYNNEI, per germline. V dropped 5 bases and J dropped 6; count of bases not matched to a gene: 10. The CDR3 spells CASSRTGGGFLQPQHF. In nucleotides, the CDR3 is TGTGCCAGCAGTAGGACAGGGGGAGGTTTTCTTCAGCCCCAGCATTTT.